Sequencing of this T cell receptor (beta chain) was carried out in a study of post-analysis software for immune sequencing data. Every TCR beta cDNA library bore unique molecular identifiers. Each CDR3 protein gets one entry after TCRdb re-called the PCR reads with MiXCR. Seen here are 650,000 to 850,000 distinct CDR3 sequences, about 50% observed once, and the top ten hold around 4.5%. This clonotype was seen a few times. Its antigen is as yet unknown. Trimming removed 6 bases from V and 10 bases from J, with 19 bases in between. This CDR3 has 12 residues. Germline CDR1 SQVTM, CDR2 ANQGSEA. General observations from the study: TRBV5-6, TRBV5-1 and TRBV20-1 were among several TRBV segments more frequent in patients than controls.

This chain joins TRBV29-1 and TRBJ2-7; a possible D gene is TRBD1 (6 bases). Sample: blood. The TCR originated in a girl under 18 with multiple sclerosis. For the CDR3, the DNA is TGCAGCGTGGGACCTGAACAGGGATTTCAGTACTTC. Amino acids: CSVGPEQGFQYF.